Following are 15 T cell receptor beta chains from one sample sequenced in a study of blood T cells in healthy people across ages. A J-beta primer mix and a sample-barcoded 5' primer were used in a second PCR of about 7 to 12 cycles. In TCRdb, the 5' RACE reads were re-called with MiXCR into one record per CDR3 protein. Seen here are around 850,000 distinct CDR3 sequences, under 40% observed once, and the top ten hold 10% to 15%. Specimen: blood. Every receptor here comes from a man younger than 35 in good health.

Only a few counts were recorded for this clonotype. The CDR3 nucleotides read TGTGCCAGCAGTTACCAAGACAGGGCCAGCACAGATACGCAGTATTTT. Translation gives CASSYQDRASTDTQYF. This chain links TRBV6-2 or TRBV6-3 with TRBJ2-3; 7 nucleotides align to TRBD1. The CDR3 extends over 16 amino acids. Trimming removed 2 bases from V and 0 bases from J; junction bases left unmatched: 5. Germline values: CDR1 MNHEY, CDR2 SVGEGT.

In the case of this clonotype: With a much larger clone just one base away, this may be a read error. The chain uses TRBV5-1 and TRBJ2-3; D may be TRBD1 or TRBD2 (5 bases each). The germline V gene encodes CDR1 SGHRS and CDR2 YFSETQ. This CDR3 contains 15 residues. The CDR3 loop is CTSSFRGAPTDTQYF. The CDR3 coding sequence is TGCACCAGCAGCTTTCGGGGCGCCCCCACAGATACGCAGTATTTT.

This clonotype has a handful of counts. The V and J genes are TRBV4-1 and TRBJ2-5; perhaps TRBD1 as D (5 bases). The CDR3 runs 14 residues. Per the germline V gene, CDR1 is MGHRA and CDR2 is YSYEKL. Trimming took off 4 bases at V and 2 bases at J, with 11 bases between the two ends. This CDR3 is CASSRAQEQETQYF. CDR3 DNA sequence: TGCGCCAGCAGCCGCGCACAGGAACAAGAGACCCAGTACTTC.

In nucleotides, the CDR3 is TGTGCCAGCAGTGAGCTGACGGGGGGACTCACAGATACGCAGTATTTT. Translated, it gives CASSELTGGLTDTQYF. V and J are TRBV2 and TRBJ2-3, with 7 nucleotides matching TRBD2. The V segment lost 3 bases and the J segment 2 bases; nucleotides outside the gene matches: 8. CDR3 length equals 16 residues. Germline lookup yields CDR1 SNHLY and CDR2 FYNNEI.

The gene calls are TRBV20-1 and TRBJ1-1; D not certain. V lost 3 bases to trimming and J lost 1 base, with 18 bases between them. The V gene's germline CDR1 is DFQATT and CDR2 SNEGSKA (reference sequence). The CDR3 length is 16 residues. CDR3 nucleotides: TGCAGTGCTAGGGGCCTCGGGGAGTTGGCGAACACTGAAGCTTTCTTT. Its protein product is CSARGLGELANTEAFF.

A single count supports this clonotype. This chain connects TRBV20-1 to TRBJ2-1; the match to TRBD1 covers 9 bases. With V trimmed by 5 bases and J by 9 bases, 26 bases remained unmatched. This CDR3 contains 19 residues. Germline V CDR1 and CDR2: DFQATT, SNEGSKA (reference sequence). This chain's CDR3 is CSASISPRTGTGKGSEQFF. The CDR3, as DNA: TGCAGTGCTTCCATATCCCCACGAACCGGGACAGGGAAAGGTAGTGAGCAGTTCTTC.

The rearrangement joins TRBV7-9 to TRBJ1-2; D is ambiguous. The CDR3 is 13 amino acids. V was cut by 2 bases and J by 7 bases, with 11 bases left in between. Germline values: CDR1 SEHNR, CDR2 FQNEAQ (reference sequence). The CDR3 loop reads CASSLLVSGGYTF. The DNA for the CDR3 is TGTGCCAGCAGCTTACTCGTCAGTGGTGGCTACACCTTC.

V usage is TRBV12-3 or TRBV12-4 and J usage is TRBJ2-4; D is possibly TRBD1 (6 bases). Near its end, the DNA agrees better with TRBJ2-7, so the J call may be wrong. There are 14 residues in the CDR3. This CDR3 reads CASSLLQGGYEQYF. CDR3 nucleotides: TGTGCCAGCAGCTTGCTTCAAGGGGGCTACGAGCAGTACTTC.

This clonotype showed up many times. The V and J genes are TRBV12-3 or TRBV12-4 and TRBJ2-5, with a tentative D call TRBD1 (6 bases). Between the trimmed V and J ends, which lost 5 bases and 5 bases, there was a span of 15 bases. This CDR3 contains 14 residues. The CDR3 DNA reads as TGTGCCAGCAGTCTCGGGACACAATGGGAGACCCAGTACTTC. Its protein is CASSLGTQWETQYF.

This clonotype was counted a few times. The V and J genes are TRBV6-5 and TRBJ2-2; 8 positions agree with TRBD2. V was clipped by 4 bases and J by 3 bases; unmatched bases: 7. This CDR3 has 16 amino acids. Germline lookup yields CDR1 MNHEY and CDR2 SVGAGI. The CDR3 here is CASSSPDSGDTGELFF. As DNA, the CDR3 is TGTGCCAGCAGTTCCCCGGATAGCGGGGACACCGGGGAGCTGTTTTTT.

This clonotype was detected once. Written as DNA, the CDR3 is TGTGCCATCAGTGAGGAGGGGCGCGGTTACGAGCAGTACTTC. It yields the protein CAISEEGRGYEQYF. V and J are TRBV10-3 and TRBJ2-7; D tentatively reads TRBD1 or TRBD2 (5 bases each). Per the germline V gene, CDR1 is ENHRY and CDR2 is SYGVKD. The CDR3 spans 14 residues. V was trimmed by 2 bases and J by 4 bases, leaving 12 bases between them.

The chain joins TRBV2 to TRBJ1-1, with TRBD1 matching 7 bases. The CDR3 is 14 amino acids. Germline trimming cut 9 bases from V and 1 base from J; bases unmatched to any gene: 8. Germline V gene data show CDR1 as SNHLY and CDR2 as FYNNEI. As DNA, the CDR3 is TGTGCCAGAGGAGGGGACAGTGCGAACACTGAAGCTTTCTTT. Protein product: CARGGDSANTEAFF. The entire variable domain, with the rest obtained from reference TRBV2 and TRBJ1-1, is as follows: EPEVTQTPSHQVTQMGQEVILRCVPISNHLYFYWYRQILGQKVEFLVSFYNNEISEKSEIFDDQFSVERPDGSNFTLKIRSTKLEDSAMYFCARGGDSANTEAFFGQGTRLTVV.

Of note for this clonotype: A much larger clone differs by one base, so this may be a read error. The rearrangement uses TRBV6-6 and TRBJ2-3; TRBD2 matches 7 bases. The CDR3 loop spans 14 amino acids. Germline V gives CDR1 MNHNY, CDR2 SVGAGI (reference sequence). V shed 5 bases, J shed 6 bases, and the junction held 8 bases outside the gene matches. CDR3 amino acids: CASSKRTSYDTQYF. For the CDR3, the DNA is TGTGCCAGCAGTAAGAGGACTAGTTACGATACGCAGTATTTT.

The table lists this clonotype with a few counts. This chain joins TRBV6-5 and TRBJ2-4; D is unresolved. Germline values: CDR1 MNHEY, CDR2 SVGAGI. V lost 5 bases and J 1 base, leaving 15 bases between the germline ends. CDR3 length: 16 amino acids. CDR3 protein: CASSPTIGKAKNIQYF. The CDR3 DNA reads as TGTGCCAGCAGTCCCACTATCGGCAAGGCCAAAAACATTCAGTACTTC.

This clonotype has a handful of counts. The chain joins TRBV12-3 or TRBV12-4 to TRBJ1-2, with TRBD1 matching 7 bases. The CDR3 has 14 amino acids. J was trimmed by 6 bases and V by 3 bases; bases with no gene match: 7. The CDR3 region is CASSFGTARDGYTF. In DNA form, the CDR3 reads TGTGCCAGCAGTTTTGGGACAGCGCGCGATGGCTACACCTTC.